Given below is one TCR beta chain in context. The antigen is undetermined. The data belong to a study of a mutant IDH1 vaccine in newly diagnosed glioma. Study summary: Vaccine administration was initiated 4-6 weeks following radiotherapy alone, or with temozolomide cycles. Visit V12 was conducted at week 35 as the safety follow-up. Visit V13 came later, at week 47. General study points: Pseudoprogression apparently lacked any relation to changes in top peripheral T cell clonotypes. Vaccination elicited immune responses in 93.3% of patients.

Described time point: week 35, safety follow-up. Each dose delivered 300 ug of mutant IDH1 20-mer peptide subcutaneously with imiquimod. Produced via immunoSEQ multiplex PCR; TCRdb's table is partial and in-frame only. Of around 54,000 clones in the sample, about 90% were seen once. The material sequenced was PBMCs, taken from a glioma patient whose treatment included an IDH1 peptide vaccine. This sequence was found in a man aged 35-49 years with glioma.

CDR3 amino acids: CSVKGQQVGTEQYF. CDR3 sequence (DNA): TGCAGCGTCAAAGGGCAACAGGTTGGTACCGAGCAGTACTTC. The chain uses TRBV29-1 and TRBJ2-7; a possible D gene is TRBD1 (5 bases). The ends were cut back, 6 bases at V and 6 bases at J, with 21 bases in the middle. The CDR3 extends over 14 amino acids. From germline, CDR1 is SQVTM and CDR2 ANQGSEA.